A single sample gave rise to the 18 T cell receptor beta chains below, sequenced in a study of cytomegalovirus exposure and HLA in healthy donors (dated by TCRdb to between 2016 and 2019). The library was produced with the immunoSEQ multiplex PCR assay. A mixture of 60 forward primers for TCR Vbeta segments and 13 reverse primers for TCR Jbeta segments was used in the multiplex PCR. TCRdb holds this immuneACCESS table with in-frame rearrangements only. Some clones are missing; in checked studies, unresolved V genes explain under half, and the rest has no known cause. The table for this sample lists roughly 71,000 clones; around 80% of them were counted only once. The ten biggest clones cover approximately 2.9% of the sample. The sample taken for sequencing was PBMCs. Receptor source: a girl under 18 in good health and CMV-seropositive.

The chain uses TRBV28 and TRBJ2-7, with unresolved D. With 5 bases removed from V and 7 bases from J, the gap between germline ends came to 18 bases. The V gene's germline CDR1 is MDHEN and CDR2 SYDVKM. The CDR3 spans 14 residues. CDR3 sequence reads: CASSRDQLLPEQYF. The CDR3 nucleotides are TGTGCCAGCAGTCGCGACCAACTACTCCCGGAGCAGTACTTC.

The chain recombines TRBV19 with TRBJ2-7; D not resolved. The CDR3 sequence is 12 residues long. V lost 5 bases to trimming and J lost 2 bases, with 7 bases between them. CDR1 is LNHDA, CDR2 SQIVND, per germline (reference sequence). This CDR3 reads CASSRTPYEQYF. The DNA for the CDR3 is TGTGCCAGTAGTCGCACTCCCTACGAGCAGTACTTC.

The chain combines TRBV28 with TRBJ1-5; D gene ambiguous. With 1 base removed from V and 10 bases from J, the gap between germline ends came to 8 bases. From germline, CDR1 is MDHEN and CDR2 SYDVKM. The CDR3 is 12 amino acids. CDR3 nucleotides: TGTGCCAGCAGTTTATCTAGGCCCCCCCAGCATTTT. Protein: CASSLSRPPQHF.

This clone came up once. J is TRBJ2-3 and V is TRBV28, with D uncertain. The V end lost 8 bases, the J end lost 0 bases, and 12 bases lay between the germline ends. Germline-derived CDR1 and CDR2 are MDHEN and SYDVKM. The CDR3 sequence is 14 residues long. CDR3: CASFRKASTDTQYF. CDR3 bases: TGTGCCAGCTTCAGGAAAGCTAGCACAGATACGCAGTATTTT.

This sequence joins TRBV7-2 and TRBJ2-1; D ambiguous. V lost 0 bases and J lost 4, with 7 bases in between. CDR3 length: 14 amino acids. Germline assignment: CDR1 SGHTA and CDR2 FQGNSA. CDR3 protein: CASSLAILYNEQFF. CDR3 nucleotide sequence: TGTGCCAGCAGCTTAGCGATCCTATACAATGAGCAGTTCTTC. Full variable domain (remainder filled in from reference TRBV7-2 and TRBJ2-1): GAGVSQSPSNKVTEKGKDVELRCDPISGHTALYWYRQSLGQGLEFLIYFQGNSAPDKSGLPSDRFSAERTGGSVSTLTIQRTQQEDSAVYLCASSLAILYNEQFFGPGTRLTVL.

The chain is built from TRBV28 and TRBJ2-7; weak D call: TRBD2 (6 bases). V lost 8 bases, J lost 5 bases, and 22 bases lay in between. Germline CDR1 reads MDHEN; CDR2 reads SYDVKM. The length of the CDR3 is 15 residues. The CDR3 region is CASRAGWGVFHEQYF. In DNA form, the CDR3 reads TGTGCCAGCCGGGCAGGCTGGGGGGTCTTCCACGAGCAGTACTTC.

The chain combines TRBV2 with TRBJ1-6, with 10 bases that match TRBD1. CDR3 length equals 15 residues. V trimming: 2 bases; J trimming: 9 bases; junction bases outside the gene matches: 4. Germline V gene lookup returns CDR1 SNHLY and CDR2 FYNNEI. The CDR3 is CASSERGQGGSPLHF. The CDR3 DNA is TGTGCCAGCAGTGAAAGAGGACAGGGGGGTTCACCCCTCCACTTT.

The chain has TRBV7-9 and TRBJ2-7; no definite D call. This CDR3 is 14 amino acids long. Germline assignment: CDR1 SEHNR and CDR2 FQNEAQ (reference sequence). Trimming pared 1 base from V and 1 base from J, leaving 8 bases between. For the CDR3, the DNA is TGTGCCAGCAGCTTAGAATCGGTATCCTACGAGCAGTACTTC. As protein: CASSLESVSYEQYF. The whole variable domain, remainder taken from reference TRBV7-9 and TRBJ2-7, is DTGVSQNPRHKITKRGQNVTFRCDPISEHNRLYWYRQTLGQGPEFLTYFQNEAQLEKSRLLSDRFSAERPKGSFSTLEIQRTEQGDSAMYLCASSLESVSYEQYFGPGTRLTVT.

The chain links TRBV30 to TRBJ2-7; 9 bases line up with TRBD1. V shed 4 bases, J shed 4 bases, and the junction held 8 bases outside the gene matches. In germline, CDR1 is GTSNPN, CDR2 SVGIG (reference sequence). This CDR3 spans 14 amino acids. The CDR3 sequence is CAWKGGTGPYEQYF. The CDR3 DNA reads TGTGCCTGGAAAGGGGGGACAGGGCCGTACGAGCAGTACTTC.

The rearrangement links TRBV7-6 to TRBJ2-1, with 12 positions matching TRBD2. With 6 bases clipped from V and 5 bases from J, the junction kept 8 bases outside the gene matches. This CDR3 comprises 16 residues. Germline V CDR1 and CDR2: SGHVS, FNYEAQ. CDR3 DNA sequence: TGTGCCAGCAGTGTGACTAGCGGGGGAACTCACAATGAGCAGTTCTTC. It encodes CASSVTSGGTHNEQFF.

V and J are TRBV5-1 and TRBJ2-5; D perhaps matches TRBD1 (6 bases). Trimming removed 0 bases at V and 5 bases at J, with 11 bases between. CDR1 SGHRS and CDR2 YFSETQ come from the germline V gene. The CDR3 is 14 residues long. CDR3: CASSLAPGAETQYF. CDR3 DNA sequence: TGCGCCAGCAGCTTGGCCCCAGGGGCCGAGACCCAGTACTTC.

The CDR3 sequence: CSVWHRGNEKLFF. CDR3 in DNA: TGCAGCGTTTGGCACAGGGGTAATGAAAAACTGTTTTTT. V usage is TRBV29-1 and J usage is TRBJ1-4; 7 bases line up with TRBD1. Germline CDR1 and CDR2: SQVTM and ANQGSEA. The J segment lost 4 bases and the V segment lost 5 bases, leaving 4 bases of the junction unmatched. CDR3 length: 13 residues.

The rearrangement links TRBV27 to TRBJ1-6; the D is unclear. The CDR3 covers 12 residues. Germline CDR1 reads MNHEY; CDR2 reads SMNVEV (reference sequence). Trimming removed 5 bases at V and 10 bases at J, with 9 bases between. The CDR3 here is CASSPYRSPLHF. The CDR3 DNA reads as TGTGCCAGCAGTCCATATCGGTCACCCCTCCACTTT.

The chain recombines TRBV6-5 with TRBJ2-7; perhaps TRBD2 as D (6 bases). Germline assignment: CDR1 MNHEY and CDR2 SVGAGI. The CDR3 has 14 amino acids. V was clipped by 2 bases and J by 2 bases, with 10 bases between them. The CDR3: CASSYASVPYEQYF. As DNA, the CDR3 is TGTGCCAGCAGTTACGCTAGCGTTCCCTACGAGCAGTACTTC.

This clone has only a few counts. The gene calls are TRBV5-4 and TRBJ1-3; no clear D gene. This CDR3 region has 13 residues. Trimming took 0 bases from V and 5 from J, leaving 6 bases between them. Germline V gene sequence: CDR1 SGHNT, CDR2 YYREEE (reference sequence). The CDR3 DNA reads TGTGCCAGCAGCTTGGATCTCCGAAACACCATATATTTT. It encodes CASSLDLRNTIYF.

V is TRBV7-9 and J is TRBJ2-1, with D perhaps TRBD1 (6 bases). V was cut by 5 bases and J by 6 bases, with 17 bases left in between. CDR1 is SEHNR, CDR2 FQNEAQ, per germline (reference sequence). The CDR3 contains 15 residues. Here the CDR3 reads CASSGPGQALNEQFF. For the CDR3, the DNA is TGTGCCAGCAGCGGACCGGGACAAGCACTCAATGAGCAGTTCTTC. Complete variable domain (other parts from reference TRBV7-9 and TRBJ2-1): DTGVSQNPRHKITKRGQNVTFRCDPISEHNRLYWYRQTLGQGPEFLTYFQNEAQLEKSRLLSDRFSAERPKGSFSTLEIQRTEQGDSAMYLCASSGPGQALNEQFFGPGTRLTVL.

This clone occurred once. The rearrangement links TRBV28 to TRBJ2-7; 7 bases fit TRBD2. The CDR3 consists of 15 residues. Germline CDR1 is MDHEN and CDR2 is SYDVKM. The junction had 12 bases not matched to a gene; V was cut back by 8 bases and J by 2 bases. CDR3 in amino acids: CASEGGGGDPYEQYF. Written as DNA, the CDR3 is TGTGCCAGCGAAGGTGGGGGGGGAGATCCCTACGAGCAGTACTTC. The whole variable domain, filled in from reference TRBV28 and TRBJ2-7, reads DVKVTQSSRYLVKRTGEKVFLECVQDMDHENMFWYRQDPGLGLRLIYFSYDVKMKEKGDIPEGYSVSREKKERFSLILESASTNQTSMYLCASEGGGGDPYEQYFGPGTRLTVT.

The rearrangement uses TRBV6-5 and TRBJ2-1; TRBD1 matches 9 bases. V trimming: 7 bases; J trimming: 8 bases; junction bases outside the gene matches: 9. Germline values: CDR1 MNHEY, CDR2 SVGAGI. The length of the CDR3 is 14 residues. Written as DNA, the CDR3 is TGTGCCAGCAAACGGGACAGGGAGATCTATGAGCAGTTCTTC. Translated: CASKRDREIYEQFF.